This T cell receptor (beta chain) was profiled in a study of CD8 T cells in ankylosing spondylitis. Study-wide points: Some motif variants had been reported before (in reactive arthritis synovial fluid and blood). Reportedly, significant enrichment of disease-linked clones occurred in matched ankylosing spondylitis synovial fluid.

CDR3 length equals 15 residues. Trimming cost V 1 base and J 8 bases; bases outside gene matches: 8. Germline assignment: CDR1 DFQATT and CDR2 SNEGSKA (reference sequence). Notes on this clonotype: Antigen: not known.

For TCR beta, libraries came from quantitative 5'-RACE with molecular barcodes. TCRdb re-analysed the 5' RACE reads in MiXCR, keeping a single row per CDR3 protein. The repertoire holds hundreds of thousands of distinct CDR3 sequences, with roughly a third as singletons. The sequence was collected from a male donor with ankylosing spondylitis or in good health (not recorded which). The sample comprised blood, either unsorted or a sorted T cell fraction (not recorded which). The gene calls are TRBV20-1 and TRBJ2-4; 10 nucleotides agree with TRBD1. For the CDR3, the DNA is TGCAGTGCTAGAGTGGAGGACAGGGGGACCTACATTCAGTACTTC. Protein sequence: CSARVEDRGTYIQYF.